This T cell receptor beta chain came from a study of blood T cell repertoires in COVID-19. Study overall: PBMCs, B-cell-depleted T cells, or T cells were the source of the cDNA or gDNA that made up the material.

As processed by the authors: Amplification of reference gene primers was used by the study to estimate nucleated cell counts. The table came from immunoSEQ multiplex PCR; TCRdb's copy has only in-frame clones and leaves some out. That table is the source of V, J and clone size, and D and trimming were worked out from the DNA. The sample shows 200,000 to 250,000 clones, more than 80% of them seen only once. Recruits, aged roughly 18 to 90 years, lived in 20 to 30 US areas. Cohort placement rested on clinical history that participants reported themselves. CDR1 is MDHEN and CDR2 is SYDVKM in the germline V gene. V shed 6 bases and J 2 bases; nucleotides not matched to a gene: 8. This CDR3 is built from 15 residues.

The TCR was taken from a man in his thirties or forties who had recovered from COVID-19. The sample taken for sequencing was PBMCs or T cells enriched from blood (not recorded which). The J gene is TRBJ2-7, the V gene TRBV28, with 9 bases aligning to TRBD1. The CDR3 DNA is TGTGCCAGCAGGGATATGGACAGGGGAACCTACGAGCAGTACTTC. This gives the protein CASRDMDRGTYEQYF. The full variable domain, rest sourced from reference TRBV28 and TRBJ2-7, is DVKVTQSSRYLVKRTGEKVFLECVQDMDHENMFWYRQDPGLGLRLIYFSYDVKMKEKGDIPEGYSVSREKKERFSLILESASTNQTSMYLCASRDMDRGTYEQYFGPGTRLTVT.